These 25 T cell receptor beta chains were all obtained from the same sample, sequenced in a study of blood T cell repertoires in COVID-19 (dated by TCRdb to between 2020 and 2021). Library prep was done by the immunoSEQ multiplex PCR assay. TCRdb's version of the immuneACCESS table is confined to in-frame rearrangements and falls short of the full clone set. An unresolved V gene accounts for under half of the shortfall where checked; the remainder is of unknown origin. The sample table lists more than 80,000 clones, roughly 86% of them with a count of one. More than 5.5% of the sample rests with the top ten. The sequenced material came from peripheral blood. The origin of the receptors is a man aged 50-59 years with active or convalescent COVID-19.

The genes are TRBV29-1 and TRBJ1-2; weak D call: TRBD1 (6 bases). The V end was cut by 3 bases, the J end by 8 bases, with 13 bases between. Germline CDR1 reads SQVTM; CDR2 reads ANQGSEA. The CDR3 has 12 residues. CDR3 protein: CSVDLYREGYTF. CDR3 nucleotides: TGCAGCGTTGATTTATACAGGGAAGGCTACACCTTC.

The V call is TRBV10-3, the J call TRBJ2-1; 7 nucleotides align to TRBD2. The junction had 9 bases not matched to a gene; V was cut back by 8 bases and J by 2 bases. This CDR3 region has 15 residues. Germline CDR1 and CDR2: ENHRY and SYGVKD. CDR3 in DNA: TGTGCCATCCAAGCGGGGCAGGGTCCCTACAATGAGCAGTTCTTC. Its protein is CAIQAGQGPYNEQFF.

The CDR3 region has the DNA TGTGCCAGCAGCCCCAGCTCCTATAATTCACCCCTCCACTTT. It codes for CASSPSSYNSPLHF. The rearrangement uses TRBV28 and TRBJ1-6, with unresolved D. Germline V CDR1 and CDR2: MDHEN, SYDVKM. This CDR3 contains 14 residues. V lost 6 bases and J lost 0, with 6 bases in between.

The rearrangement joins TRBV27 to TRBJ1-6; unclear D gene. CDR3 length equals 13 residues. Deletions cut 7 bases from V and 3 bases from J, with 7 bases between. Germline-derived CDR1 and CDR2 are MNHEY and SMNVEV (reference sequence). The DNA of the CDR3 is TGTGCCAGCAAACCGGGCTATAATTCACCCCTCCACTTT. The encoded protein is CASKPGYNSPLHF.

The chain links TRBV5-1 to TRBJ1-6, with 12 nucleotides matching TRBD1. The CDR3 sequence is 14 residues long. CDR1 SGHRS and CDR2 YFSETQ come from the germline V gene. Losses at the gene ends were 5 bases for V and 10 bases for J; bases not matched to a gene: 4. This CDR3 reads CASRSGTGGSPLHF. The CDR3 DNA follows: TGCGCCAGCAGATCCGGGACAGGGGGCTCACCCCTCCACTTT.

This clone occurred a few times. CDR3 in DNA: TGTGCCAGCAGTCCCGTCAGGGGGCGGAGTTCCTACGAGCAGTACGTC. It yields the protein CASSPVRGRSSYEQYV. The rearrangement links TRBV28 to TRBJ2-7, with 8 bases fitting TRBD1. The CDR3 loop spans 16 amino acids. The junction had 10 bases not matched to a gene; V was cut back by 5 bases and J by 1 base. CDR1 is MDHEN and CDR2 is SYDVKM in the germline V gene.

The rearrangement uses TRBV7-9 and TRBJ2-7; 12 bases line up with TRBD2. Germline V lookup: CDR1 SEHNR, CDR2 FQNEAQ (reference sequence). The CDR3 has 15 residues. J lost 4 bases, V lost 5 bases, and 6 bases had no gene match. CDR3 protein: CASSPLAGGPYEQYF. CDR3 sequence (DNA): TGTGCCAGCAGCCCCCTAGCGGGGGGGCCGTACGAGCAGTACTTC.

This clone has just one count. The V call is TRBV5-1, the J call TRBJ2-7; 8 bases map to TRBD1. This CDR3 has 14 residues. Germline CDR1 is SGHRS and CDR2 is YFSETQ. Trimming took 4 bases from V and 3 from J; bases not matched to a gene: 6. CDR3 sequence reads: CASSIATGVYEQYF. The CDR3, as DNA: TGCGCCAGCAGCATCGCGACAGGGGTCTACGAGCAGTACTTC.

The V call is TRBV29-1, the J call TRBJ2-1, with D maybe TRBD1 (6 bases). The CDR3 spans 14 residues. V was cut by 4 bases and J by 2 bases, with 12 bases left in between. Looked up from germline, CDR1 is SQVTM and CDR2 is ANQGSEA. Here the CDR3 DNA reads TGCAGCGTTGGGGGGCAGGTCGCCTACAATGAGCAGTTCTTC. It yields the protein CSVGGQVAYNEQFF.

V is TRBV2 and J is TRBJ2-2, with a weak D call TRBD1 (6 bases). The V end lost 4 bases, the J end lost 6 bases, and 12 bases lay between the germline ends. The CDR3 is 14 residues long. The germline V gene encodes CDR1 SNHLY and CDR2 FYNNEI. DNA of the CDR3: TGTGCCAGCAGTGCGGGCCAGGGGTCCGGGGAGCTGTTTTTT. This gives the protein CASSAGQGSGELFF.

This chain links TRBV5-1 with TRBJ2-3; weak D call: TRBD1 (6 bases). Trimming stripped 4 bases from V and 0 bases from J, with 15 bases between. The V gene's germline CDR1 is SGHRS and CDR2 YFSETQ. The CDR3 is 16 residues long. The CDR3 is CASSPQGLASTDTQYF. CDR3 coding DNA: TGCGCCAGCAGCCCCCAGGGGCTCGCTAGCACAGATACGCAGTATTTT.

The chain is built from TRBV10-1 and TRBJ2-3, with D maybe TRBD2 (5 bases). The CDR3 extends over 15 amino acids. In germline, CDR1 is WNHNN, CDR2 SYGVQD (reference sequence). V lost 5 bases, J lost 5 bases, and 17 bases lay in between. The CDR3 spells CASSPFGSTVDTQYF. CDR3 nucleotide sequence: TGCGCCAGCAGTCCCTTTGGGAGCACGGTAGATACGCAGTATTTT.

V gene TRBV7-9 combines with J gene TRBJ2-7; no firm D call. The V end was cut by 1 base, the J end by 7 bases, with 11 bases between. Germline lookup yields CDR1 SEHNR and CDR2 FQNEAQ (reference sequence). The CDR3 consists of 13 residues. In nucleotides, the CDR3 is TGTGCCAGCAGCTTAGGAATAGAGCGAGAGCAGTACTTC. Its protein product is CASSLGIEREQYF.

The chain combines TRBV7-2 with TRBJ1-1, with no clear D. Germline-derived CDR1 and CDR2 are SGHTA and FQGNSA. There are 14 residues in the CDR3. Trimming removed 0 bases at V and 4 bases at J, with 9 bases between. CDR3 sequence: CASSLARPSTEAFF. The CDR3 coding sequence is TGTGCCAGCAGCTTAGCGAGGCCCAGCACTGAAGCTTTCTTT.

CDR3 bases: TGCGCCAGCAGCCAGGACAGGGGTTACGAGCAGTACGTC. As protein: CASSQDRGYEQYV. The rearrangement links TRBV10-2 to TRBJ2-7, with 9 nucleotides matching TRBD1. Germline CDR1 is WSHSY and CDR2 is SAAADI. CDR3 length: 13 residues. V was pared by 6 bases and J by 4 bases, with 4 bases of the junction left unmatched.

The CDR3 region has the DNA TGTGCCAGCAGGGGACAGGAGATCAATCAGCCCCAGCATTTT. Protein product: CASRGQEINQPQHF. The chain joins TRBV6-5 to TRBJ1-5, with 8 positions matching TRBD1. This CDR3 spans 14 amino acids. Trimming cost V 6 bases and J 3 bases; bases outside gene matches: 4. In germline, CDR1 is MNHEY, CDR2 SVGAGI.

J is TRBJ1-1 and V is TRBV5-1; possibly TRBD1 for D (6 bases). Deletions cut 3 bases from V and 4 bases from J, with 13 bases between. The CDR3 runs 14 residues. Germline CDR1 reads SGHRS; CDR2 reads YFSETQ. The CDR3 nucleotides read TGCGCCAGCAGCTGGGACACCGGCGTCACTGAAGCTTTCTTT. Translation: CASSWDTGVTEAFF.

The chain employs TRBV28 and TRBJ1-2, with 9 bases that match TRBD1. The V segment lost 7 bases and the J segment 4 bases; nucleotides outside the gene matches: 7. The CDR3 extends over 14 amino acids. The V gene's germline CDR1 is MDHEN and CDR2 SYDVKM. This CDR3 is CASNKQGAIYGYTF. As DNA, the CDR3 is TGTGCCAGCAATAAACAGGGGGCGATCTATGGCTACACCTTC.

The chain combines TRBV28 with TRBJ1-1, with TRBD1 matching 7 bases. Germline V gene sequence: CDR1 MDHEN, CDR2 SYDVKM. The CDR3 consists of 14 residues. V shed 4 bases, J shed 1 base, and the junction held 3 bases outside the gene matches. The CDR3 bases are TGTGCCAGCAGTTCTGGGGACAGGAACACTGAAGCTTTCTTT. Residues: CASSSGDRNTEAFF.

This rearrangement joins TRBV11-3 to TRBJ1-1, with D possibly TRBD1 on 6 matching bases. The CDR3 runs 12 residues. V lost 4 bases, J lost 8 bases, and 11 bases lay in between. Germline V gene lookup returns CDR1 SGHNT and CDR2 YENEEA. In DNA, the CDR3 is TGTGCCAGCAGCTCTGGGGGGGCCGAAGCTTTCTTT. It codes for CASSSGGAEAFF.

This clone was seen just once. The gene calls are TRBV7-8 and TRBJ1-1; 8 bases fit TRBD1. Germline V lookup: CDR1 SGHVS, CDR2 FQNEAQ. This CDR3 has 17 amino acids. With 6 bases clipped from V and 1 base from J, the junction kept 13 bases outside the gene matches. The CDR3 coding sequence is TGTGCCAGCAGACCAACTGACAGGGGATGGGAGAACACTGAAGCTTTCTTT. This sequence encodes CASRPTDRGWENTEAFF.

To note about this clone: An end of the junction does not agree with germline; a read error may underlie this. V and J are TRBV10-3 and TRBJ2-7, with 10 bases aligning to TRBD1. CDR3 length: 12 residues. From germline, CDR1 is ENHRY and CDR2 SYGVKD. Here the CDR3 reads CAISEGDRGKLF. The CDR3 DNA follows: TGTGCCATCAGTGAGGGGGACAGGGGTAAGCTCTTC.

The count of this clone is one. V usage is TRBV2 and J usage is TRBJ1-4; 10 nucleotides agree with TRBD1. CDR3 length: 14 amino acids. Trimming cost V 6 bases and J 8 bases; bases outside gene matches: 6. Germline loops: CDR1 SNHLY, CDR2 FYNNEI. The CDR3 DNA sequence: TGTGCCAGCAGGGACAGGGGGACACAGGAAAAACTGTTTTTT. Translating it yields CASRDRGTQEKLFF.

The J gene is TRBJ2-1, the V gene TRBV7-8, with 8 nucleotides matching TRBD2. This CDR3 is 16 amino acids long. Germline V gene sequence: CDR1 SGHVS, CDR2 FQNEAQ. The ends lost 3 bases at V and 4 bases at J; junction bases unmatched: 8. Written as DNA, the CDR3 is TGTGCCAGCAGCTTGACTCAGCGGGGGCCTTACAATGAGCAGTTCTTC. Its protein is CASSLTQRGPYNEQFF.

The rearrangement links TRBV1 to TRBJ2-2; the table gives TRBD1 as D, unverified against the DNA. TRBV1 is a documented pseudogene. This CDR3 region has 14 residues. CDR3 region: CTSRRDSGTGELFF. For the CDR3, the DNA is TGCACCAGCAGGCGGGACAGCGGGACCGGGGAGCTGTTTTTT.